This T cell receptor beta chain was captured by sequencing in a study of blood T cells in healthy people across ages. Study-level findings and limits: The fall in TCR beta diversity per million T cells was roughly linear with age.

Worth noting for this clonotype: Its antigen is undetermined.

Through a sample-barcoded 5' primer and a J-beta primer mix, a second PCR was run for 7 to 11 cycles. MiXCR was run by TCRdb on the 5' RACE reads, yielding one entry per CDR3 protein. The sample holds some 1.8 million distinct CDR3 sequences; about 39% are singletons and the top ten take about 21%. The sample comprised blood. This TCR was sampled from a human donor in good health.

CDR3 nucleotides: TGCGCCAGCAGCTTGCCTACTATTGAGACCCAGTACTTC. This translates into CASSLPTIETQYF. This sequence joins TRBV5-1 and TRBJ2-5; D remains unclear. V lost 1 base and J lost 5, with 9 bases in between. The V gene's germline CDR1 is SGHRS and CDR2 YFSETQ. This CDR3 has 13 amino acids.